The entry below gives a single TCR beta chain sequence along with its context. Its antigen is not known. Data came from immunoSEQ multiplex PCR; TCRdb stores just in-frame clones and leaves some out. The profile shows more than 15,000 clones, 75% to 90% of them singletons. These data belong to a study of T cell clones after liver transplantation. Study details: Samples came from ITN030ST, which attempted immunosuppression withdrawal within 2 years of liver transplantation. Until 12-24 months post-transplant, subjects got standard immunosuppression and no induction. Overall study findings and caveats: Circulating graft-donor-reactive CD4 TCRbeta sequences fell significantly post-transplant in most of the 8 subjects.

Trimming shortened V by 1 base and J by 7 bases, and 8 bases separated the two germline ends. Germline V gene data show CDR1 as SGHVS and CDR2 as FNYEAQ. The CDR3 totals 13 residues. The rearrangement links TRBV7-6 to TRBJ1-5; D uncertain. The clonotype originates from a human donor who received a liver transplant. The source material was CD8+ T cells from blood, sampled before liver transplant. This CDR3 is CASSLEGGQPQHF. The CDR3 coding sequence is TGTGCCAGCAGCTTAGAGGGAGGACAGCCCCAGCATTTT.